This T cell receptor (beta chain) was retrieved from a study of Ad26.COV2.S vaccination and SARS-CoV-2 variants. TCRdb's copy holds only in-frame clones and misses some; the assay was immunoSEQ multiplex PCR. Of fewer than 300,000 clones listed, 80% to 90% are singletons. The V end lost 5 bases, the J end lost 2 bases, and 9 bases lay between the germline ends. The CDR3 extends over 13 amino acids. Noted treatment: over 15 received Ad26.COV2.S at low or high dose, single or two shots; roughly five received placebo; per-sample allocation not given. Following the first vaccine or placebo injection, samples were taken on day 63.

This sequence originates from a person between 18 and 65 years old who received the Ad26.COV2.S COVID-19 vaccine or a placebo. The input for sequencing was peripheral blood, taken in a trial of Ad26.COV2.S vaccine versus placebo. The chain employs TRBV12-3 or TRBV12-4 and TRBJ1-2; no firm D call. Here the CDR3 reads CASSELWNYGYTF. DNA of the CDR3: TGTGCCAGCAGTGAACTATGGAACTATGGCTACACCTTC.